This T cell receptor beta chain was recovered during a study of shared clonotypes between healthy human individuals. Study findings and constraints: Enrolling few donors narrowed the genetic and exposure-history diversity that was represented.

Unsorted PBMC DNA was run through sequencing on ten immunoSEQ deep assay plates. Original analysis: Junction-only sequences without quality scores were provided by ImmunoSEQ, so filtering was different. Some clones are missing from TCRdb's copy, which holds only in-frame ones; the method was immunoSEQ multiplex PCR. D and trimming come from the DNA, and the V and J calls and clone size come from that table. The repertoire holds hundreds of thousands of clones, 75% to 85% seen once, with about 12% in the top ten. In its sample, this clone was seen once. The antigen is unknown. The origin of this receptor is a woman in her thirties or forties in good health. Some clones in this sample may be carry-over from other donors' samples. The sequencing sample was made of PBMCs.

CDR3 protein: CASSLEAGGFGYGYTF. The CDR3 nucleotides read TGCGCCAGCAGCCTGGAGGCAGGGGGTTTTGGGTATGGCTACACCTTC. The V gene is TRBV5-1, the J gene TRBJ1-2, with TRBD1 identical over 7 bases. This CDR3 spans 16 amino acids. V shed 4 bases, J shed 5 bases, and the junction held 14 bases outside the gene matches. In germline, CDR1 is SGHRS, CDR2 YFSETQ.